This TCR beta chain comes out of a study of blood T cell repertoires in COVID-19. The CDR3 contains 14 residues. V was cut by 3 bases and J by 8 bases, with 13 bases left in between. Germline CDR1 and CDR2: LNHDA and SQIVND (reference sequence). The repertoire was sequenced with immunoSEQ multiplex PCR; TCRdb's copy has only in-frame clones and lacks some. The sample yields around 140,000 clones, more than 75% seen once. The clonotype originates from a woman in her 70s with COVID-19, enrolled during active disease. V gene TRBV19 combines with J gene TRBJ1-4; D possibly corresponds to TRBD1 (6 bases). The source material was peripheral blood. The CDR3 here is CASSIGQRGEKLFF. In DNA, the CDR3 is TGTGCCAGTAGTATTGGACAGAGGGGGGAAAAACTGTTTTTT.